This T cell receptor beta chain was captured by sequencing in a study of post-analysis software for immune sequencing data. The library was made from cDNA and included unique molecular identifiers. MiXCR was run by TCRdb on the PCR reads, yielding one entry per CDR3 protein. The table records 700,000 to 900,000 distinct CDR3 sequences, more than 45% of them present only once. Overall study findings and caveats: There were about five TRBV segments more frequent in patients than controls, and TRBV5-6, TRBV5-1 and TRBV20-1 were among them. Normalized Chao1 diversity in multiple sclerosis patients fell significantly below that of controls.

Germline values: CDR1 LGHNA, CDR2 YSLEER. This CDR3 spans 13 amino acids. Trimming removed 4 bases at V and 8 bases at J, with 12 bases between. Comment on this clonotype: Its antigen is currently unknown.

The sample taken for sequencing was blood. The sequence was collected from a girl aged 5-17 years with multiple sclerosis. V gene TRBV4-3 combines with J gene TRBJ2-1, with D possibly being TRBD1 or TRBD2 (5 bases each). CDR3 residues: CASSPGTTDEQFF. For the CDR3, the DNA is TGCGCCAGCAGCCCCGGGACCACCGATGAGCAGTTCTTC.